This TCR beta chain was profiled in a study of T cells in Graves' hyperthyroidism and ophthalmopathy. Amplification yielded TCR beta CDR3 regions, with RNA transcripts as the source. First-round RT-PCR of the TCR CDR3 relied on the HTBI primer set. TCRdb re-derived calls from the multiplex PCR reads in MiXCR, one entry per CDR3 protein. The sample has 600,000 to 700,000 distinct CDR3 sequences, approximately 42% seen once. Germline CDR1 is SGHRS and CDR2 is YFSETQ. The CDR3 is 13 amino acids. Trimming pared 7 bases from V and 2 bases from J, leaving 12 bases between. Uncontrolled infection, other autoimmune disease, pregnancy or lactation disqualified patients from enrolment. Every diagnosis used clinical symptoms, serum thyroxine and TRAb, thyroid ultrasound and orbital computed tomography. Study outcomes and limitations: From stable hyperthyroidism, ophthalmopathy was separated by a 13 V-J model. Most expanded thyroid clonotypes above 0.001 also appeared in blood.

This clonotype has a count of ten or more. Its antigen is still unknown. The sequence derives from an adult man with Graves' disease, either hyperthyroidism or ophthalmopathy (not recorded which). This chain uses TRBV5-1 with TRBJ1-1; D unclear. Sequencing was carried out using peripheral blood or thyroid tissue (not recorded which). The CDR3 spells CASQAHRNTEAFF. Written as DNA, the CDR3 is TGCGCCAGCCAGGCCCACAGAAACACTGAAGCTTTCTTT.